Listed below are T cell receptor beta chains from one sample, sequenced in a study of blood T cell repertoires in COVID-19. TCRdb's copy holds only in-frame clones and misses some; the assay was immunoSEQ multiplex PCR. The sample has roughly 190,000 clones; about 88% are singletons. The sample was peripheral blood. These receptors were taken from a human donor in a cohort sampled during active COVID-19. The CDR3 runs from the conserved cysteine through the conserved F or W. The order of the fields is V gene, D gene, clone size, J gene, CDR3 DNA, CDR3 protein. The D gene is left open where the match is weak. Clone size is stated in some rows and not others, as once, few, many or a class when expanded.

TRBV2	TRBD2	few	TRBJ2-2	TGTGCCAGCAAACCTAGCGGGAGAAGAACCGGGGAGCTGTTTTTT	CASKPSGRRTGELFF
TRBV4-3	.	.	TRBJ1-4	TGCGCCAGCAGCCAAGGCGTAGGGGACTATGAAAAACTGTTTTTT	CASSQGVGDYEKLFF
TRBV5-1	.	.	TRBJ2-5	TGCGCCAGCAGCTTGGACGGGGGAGAGACCCAGTACTTC	CASSLDGGETQYF
TRBV11-2	TRBD1	.	TRBJ1-4	TGTGCCAGCAGCTTAGATCAGAACAGGGGGCTAACTAATGAAAAACTGTTTTTT	CASSLDQNRGLTNEKLFF
TRBV5-1	TRBD1	.	TRBJ2-6	TGCGCCAGCAGCTGGGCGACAGGGAAATCCGGGGCCAACGTCCTGACTTTC	CASSWATGKSGANVLTF
TRBV3-1/TRBV3-2	.	once	TRBJ2-7	TGTGCCAGCAGCCGCCCGGGAATTAACTACGAGCAGTACTTC	CASSRPGINYEQYF
TRBV6-6	.	.	TRBJ1-5	TGTGCCAGCAGTCCCCGAGGGGGGGCCATGAGCAATCAGCCCCAGCATTTT	CASSPRGGAMSNQPQHF
TRBV5-6	.	.	TRBJ1-1	TGTGCCAGCAGCTTGTGGGGAGGTGAAGCTTTCTTT	CASSLWGGEAFF
TRBV7-2	.	.	TRBJ1-1	TGTGCCAGCAGCCTCGCCGGGGTTGGGTACACTGAAGCTTTCTTT	CASSLAGVGYTEAFF
TRBV27	.	.	TRBJ1-4	TGTGCCAGCAGTTTCGGGTCTAATGAAAAACTGTTTTTT	CASSFGSNEKLFF
TRBV30	.	.	TRBJ2-3	TGTGCCTGGACCCTGCTGAGAGATACGCAGTATTTT	CAWTLLRDTQYF
TRBV15	TRBD2	.	TRBJ2-3	TGTGCCACCAGCAGGGGGGGACTAGCGGCCGATACGCAGTATTTT	CATSRGGLAADTQYF
TRBV11-2	.	.	TRBJ2-7	TGTGCCAGCAGCCGACAGCAGAGCTCCTACGAGCAGTACTTC	CASSRQQSSYEQYF
TRBV27	.	.	TRBJ1-6	TGTGCCAGCAGTCCCCTAACCCCTACGGGGTATAATTCACCCCTCCACTTT	CASSPLTPTGYNSPLHF
TRBV5-1	TRBD2	.	TRBJ2-5	TGCGCCAGCAGCAACACCGGGACTAGCTTTGAGACCCAGTACTTC	CASSNTGTSFETQYF
TRBV5-4	TRBD1	.	TRBJ1-2	TGTGCCAGCAGCGCGGGACAGGGATTCCGATACACCTTC	CASSAGQGFRYTF
TRBV24-1	.	.	TRBJ2-2	TGTGCCACCAGTGAGGCCTCTAGGAGGGACACCGGGGAGCTGTTTTTT	CATSEASRRDTGELFF
TRBV27	TRBD2	.	TRBJ2-3	TGTGCCAGCAGTTTATTGGGGCTAGCGGGAGTTCAAACGCAGTATTTT	CASSLLGLAGVQTQYF
TRBV10-3	TRBD2	.	TRBJ2-3	TGTGCCATCAGCGGCGGGACTACACCTCCCCGCACAGATACGCAGTATTTT	CAISGGTTPPRTDTQYF
TRBV15	.	.	TRBJ1-5	TGTGCCACCAGCCCCGAGCAGGGCGGACCCCAGCATTTT	CATSPEQGGPQHF
TRBV5-4	.	.	TRBJ2-1	TGTGCCAGCAGCTCCAGGTCGGCCGAGCAGTTCTTC	CASSSRSAEQFF
TRBV7-2	TRBD1	.	TRBJ1-6	TGTGCCAGCAGCTTAAGGACAGGGGATTCACCCCTCCACTTT	CASSLRTGDSPLHF
TRBV6-5	TRBD1	.	TRBJ1-1	TGTGCCAGCAGTTATACAGGGGGGAACACTGAAGCTTTCTTT	CASSYTGGNTEAFF
TRBV11-2	.	once	TRBJ2-1	TGTGCCAGCAGCTTGGATGGGGCGTACAATGAGCAGTTCTTC	CASSLDGAYNEQFF
TRBV18	.	.	TRBJ1-2	TGTGCCAGCTCACCGGATTCCAAGACAGAGAGTGGATATGGCTACACCTTC	CASSPDSKTESGYGYTF
TRBV4-2	.	.	TRBJ1-2	TGTGCCAGCAGCCAAGATCTTTCCCAGGGCGAGGGCTACACCTTC	CASSQDLSQGEGYTF
TRBV25-1	TRBD2	.	TRBJ2-2	TGTGCCAGCAGTGAGGCCGGGAGGGCCCCCGGGGAGCTGTTTTTT	CASSEAGRAPGELFF
TRBV11-3	TRBD2	.	TRBJ2-7	TGTGCCAGGCTCCCGGGACTAGCGGCTATTTACGAGCAGTACTTC	CARLPGLAAIYEQYF
TRBV9	.	.	TRBJ1-1	TGTGCCAGCAGCCCCCATCGGGGGAACACTGAAGCTTTCTTT	CASSPHRGNTEAFF
TRBV6-1	TRBD1	.	TRBJ1-2	TGTGCCAGCAGTGAATTGGACAGGGAAATCCACACATATGGCTACACCTTC	CASSELDREIHTYGYTF
TRBV11-2	TRBD1	.	TRBJ1-6	TGTGCCAGCAGCTTAGGACAGGGTGCGAATTCACCCCTCCACTTT	CASSLGQGANSPLHF
TRBV30	.	.	TRBJ2-2	TGTGCCTGGAGCCTGACAGGGGAGCTGTTTTTT	CAWSLTGELFF
TRBV18	.	.	TRBJ1-4	TGTGCCAGCTCACCACCTCCGGGGGTGGGTAATGAAAAACTGTTTTTT	CASSPPPGVGNEKLFF
TRBV11-3	.	once	TRBJ2-1	TGTGCCAGCAGCTTAGATGCGGGTTTCGATGAGCAGTTCTTC	CASSLDAGFDEQFF
TRBV6-5	TRBD2	.	TRBJ2-7	TGTGCCAGCAGAAACCCGGGACTAGCAGAATACGAGCAGTACTTC	CASRNPGLAEYEQYF
TRBV7-2	.	.	TRBJ2-2	TGTGCCAGCAGCCCACGGACTTCCACCGGGGAGCTGTTTTTT	CASSPRTSTGELFF
TRBV4-2	.	.	TRBJ1-5	TGTGCCAGCAGCCGCCGACAGTTCCCTTGGCATTTT	CASSRRQFPWHF
TRBV5-4	TRBD1	.	TRBJ1-2	TGTGCCAGCAGCTTCCGGACAGGGGGCAGTGGCTACACCTTC	CASSFRTGGSGYTF
TRBV24-1	TRBD1	.	TRBJ1-2	TGTGCCACCAGTGAGGGACAGGGAGTTGGCTACACCTTC	CATSEGQGVGYTF
TRBV4-3	.	.	TRBJ2-1	TGCGCCAGCAGCCAAGATAAGAATTGGTTAGATGAGCAGTTCTTC	CASSQDKNWLDEQFF
TRBV19	TRBD2	.	TRBJ2-4	TGTGCCAGTAGTTTCCTAGGACTAGAAAACATTCAGTACTTC	CASSFLGLENIQYF
TRBV7-2	.	.	TRBJ2-2	TGTGCCAGCAGCTTAATGGGGGGAGGGAACACCGGGGAGCTGTTTTTT	CASSLMGGGNTGELFF
TRBV7-2	TRBD2	.	TRBJ2-4	TGTGCCAGCAGCGGGCAACTAGCGGGGGGCAACATTCAGTACTTC	CASSGQLAGGNIQYF
TRBV10-2	TRBD2	.	TRBJ2-6	TGCGCCAGCAGTCAATCTAGCGGGCGCCTCTCTGGGGCCAACGTCCTGACTTTC	CASSQSSGRLSGANVLTF
TRBV7-2	TRBD1	.	TRBJ1-6	TGTGCCAGCAGCCCGACAGGGGCTGGGAATTCACCCCTCCACTTT	CASSPTGAGNSPLHF
TRBV2	.	.	TRBJ2-7	TGTGCCAGCATGAGCGGACCGACTACCTACGAGCAGTACTTC	CASMSGPTTYEQYF
TRBV20-1	.	.	TRBJ2-1	TGCAGTGCTAGAGATAAAGCAGAGCAGTTCTTC	CSARDKAEQFF
TRBV18	TRBD1	once	TRBJ2-7	TGTGCCAGCTCAAAGAGACAGGGGGCTGACTACGAGCAGTACTTC	CASSKRQGADYEQYF